This T cell receptor beta chain originates from a study of T cells in tuberculosis. Turning to this clone: Its cognate antigen is unknown.

Germline loops: CDR1 SGDLS, CDR2 YYNGEE. With V trimmed by 0 bases and J by 13 bases, 2 bases remained unmatched. CDR3 size: 13 residues. Clones were sequenced by immunoSEQ multiplex PCR, and TCRdb holds only the in-frame ones, with some missing. The repertoire holds 20,000 to 25,000 clones, with around 97% as singletons. General study findings and limits: Smaller distances to GMM-specific TCRs suggested their expansion in active tuberculosis.

The sequence was collected from a donor aged 5-35 years with latent tuberculosis or without tuberculosis infection. The specimen was PBMCs. The rearrangement links TRBV9 to TRBJ2-3; 13 nucleotides agree with TRBD2. CDR3 DNA: TGTGCCAGCAGCGTAGAGGGACTAGCGGGAAAGTATTTT. This codes for CASSVEGLAGKYF.